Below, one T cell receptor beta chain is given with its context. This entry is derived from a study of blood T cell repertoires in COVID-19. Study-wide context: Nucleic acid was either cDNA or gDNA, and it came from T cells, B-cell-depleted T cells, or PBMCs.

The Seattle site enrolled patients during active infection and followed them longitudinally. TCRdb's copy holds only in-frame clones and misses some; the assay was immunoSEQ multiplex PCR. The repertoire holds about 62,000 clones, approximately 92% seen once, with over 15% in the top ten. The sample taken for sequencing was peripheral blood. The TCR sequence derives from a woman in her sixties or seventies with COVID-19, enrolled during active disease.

In DNA, the CDR3 is TGTGCCAGCAGTTACATGGGATGGGGGGAAGAGACCCAGTACTTC. Its protein product is CASSYMGWGEETQYF. The rearrangement links TRBV6-2 or TRBV6-3 to TRBJ2-5, with D possibly TRBD2 on 6 matching bases. V lost 2 bases and J lost 3, with 13 bases in between. Looked up from germline, CDR1 is MNHEY and CDR2 is SVGEGT. The CDR3 has 15 residues.